This passage covers 30 T cell receptor beta chains from one sample sequenced in a study of cytomegalovirus exposure and HLA in healthy donors. TCRdb keeps only in-frame clones here, not all; method: immunoSEQ multiplex PCR. Of approximately 150,000 clones in the sample, around 90% were seen once. The source material was PBMCs. Receptors were obtained from a woman between 18 and 29 years old in good health and CMV-seropositive.

This clone was picked up a small number of times. The J gene is TRBJ1-6, the V gene TRBV15; 8 bases fit TRBD1. The CDR3 contains 16 residues. Germline values: CDR1 LNHNV, CDR2 YYDKDF (reference sequence). V was pared by 0 bases and J by 9 bases, with 7 bases of the junction left unmatched. Written as DNA, the CDR3 is TGTGCCACCAGCAGAGACCCCGGGACAGGCCTTTCACCCCTCCACTTT. Protein product: CATSRDPGTGLSPLHF.

This chain joins TRBV19 and TRBJ2-1; D remains unclear. This CDR3 is 13 amino acids long. Germline V gene lookup returns CDR1 LNHDA and CDR2 SQIVND (reference sequence). V was pared by 9 bases and J by 8 bases, with 17 bases between. The DNA of the CDR3 is TGTGCCAGCGCGACCGGGTATGAGGATGAGCAGTTCTTC. Translating gives CASATGYEDEQFF.

V and J are TRBV7-8 and TRBJ2-1; TRBD1 matches 11 bases. With 5 bases clipped from V and 7 bases from J, the junction kept 4 bases outside the gene matches. The CDR3 runs 14 residues. Per the germline V gene, CDR1 is SGHVS and CDR2 is FQNEAQ. DNA of the CDR3: TGTGCCAGCAGCCGGGACAGGGGGGTAAATGAGCAGTTCTTC. It codes for CASSRDRGVNEQFF.

The chain is built from TRBV7-3 and TRBJ2-2, with a possible D match to TRBD1 (5 bases). The CDR3 contains 13 residues. Trimming took off 5 bases at V and 4 bases at J, with 8 bases between the two ends. The germline V gene encodes CDR1 SGHTA and CDR2 FQGTGA. The CDR3 DNA is TGTGCCAGCAGCCCTCAGGGCACCGGGGAGCTGTTTTTT. Translating gives CASSPQGTGELFF.

This sequence joins TRBV6-1 and TRBJ2-5; the match to TRBD1 covers 9 bases. V shed 4 bases, J shed 2 bases, and the junction held 8 bases outside the gene matches. The CDR3 has 16 amino acids. Germline CDR1 MNHNS, CDR2 SASEGT. CDR3 nucleotide sequence: TGTGCCAGCAGTGCCTCCACCGGGACAGGGCAAGAGACCCAGTACTTC. Its protein product is CASSASTGTGQETQYF.

The DNA of the CDR3 is TGCAGCGTGAGGGAGAGCGGGGAAGAGACCCAGTACTTC. Its protein product is CSVRESGEETQYF. The gene calls are TRBV29-1 and TRBJ2-5, with 7 positions matching TRBD2. This CDR3 is built from 13 residues. Germline lookup yields CDR1 SQVTM and CDR2 ANQGSEA. With 6 bases clipped from V and 3 bases from J, the junction kept 7 bases outside the gene matches. The full variable domain, completed using reference TRBV29-1 and TRBJ2-5, is SAVISQKPSRDICQRGTSLTIQCQVDSQVTMMFWYRQQPGQSLTLIATANQGSEATYESGFVIDKFPISRPNLTFSTLTVSNMSPEDSSIYLCSVRESGEETQYFGPGTRLLVL.

This clone was found once. CDR3 coding DNA: TGTGCCAGCAGCTTAGAAGGGGAGGGACTAGTTTTCTTC. This codes for CASSLEGEGLVFF. The chain is built from TRBV11-2 and TRBJ2-1, with 8 bases fitting TRBD2. This CDR3 spans 13 amino acids. Looked up from germline, CDR1 is SGHAT and CDR2 is FQNNGV. The V gene end was trimmed by 0 bases and the J gene end by 16 bases; junction bases not matched to a gene: 8.

The chain carries TRBV20-1 and TRBJ1-4; no clear D. In germline, CDR1 is DFQATT, CDR2 SNEGSKA (reference sequence). V gave up 6 bases and J gave up 8 bases, with 10 bases separating them. The CDR3 covers 11 residues. DNA of the CDR3: TGCAGTGCGTGGAGAGGGGAAAAACTGTTTTTT. It yields the protein CSAWRGEKLFF.

This chain connects TRBV9 to TRBJ2-5; D not certain. The length of the CDR3 is 15 residues. Germline V gene lookup returns CDR1 SGDLS and CDR2 YYNGEE. Trimming took off 0 bases at V and 1 base at J, with 10 bases between the two ends. The CDR3 region is CASSVATSFQETQYF. CDR3 sequence (DNA): TGTGCCAGCAGCGTAGCTACGTCATTCCAAGAGACCCAGTACTTC.

This chain joins TRBV2 and TRBJ2-7, with a possible D match to TRBD1 (6 bases). V dropped 1 base and J dropped 1 base, with 11 bases sitting between them. This CDR3 has 15 amino acids. Germline V gives CDR1 SNHLY, CDR2 FYNNEI. The DNA of the CDR3 is TGTGCCAGCAGTGAAGAGGCAGGGACATCCTACGAGCAGTACTTC. It encodes CASSEEAGTSYEQYF.

The chain uses TRBV29-1 and TRBJ1-2; 9 nucleotides match TRBD1. The CDR3 runs to 13 residues. Per the germline V gene, CDR1 is SQVTM and CDR2 is ANQGSEA. V lost 7 bases, J lost 3 bases, and 6 bases stayed unmatched. DNA for the CDR3: TGCAGCGCCGCGGACAGGGGATACTATGGCTACACCTTC. Translating gives CSAADRGYYGYTF.

The V gene is TRBV15, the J gene TRBJ1-6, with D unresolved. Germline loops: CDR1 LNHNV, CDR2 YYDKDF (reference sequence). Trimming pared 1 base from V and 0 bases from J, leaving 10 bases between. This CDR3 is 17 amino acids long. DNA for the CDR3: TGTGCCACCAGCAGAGTAGCGCGGAGCTCCTATAATTCACCCCTCCACTTT. The encoded protein is CATSRVARSSYNSPLHF.

This clone was seen a handful of times. The chain recombines TRBV27 with TRBJ1-6; TRBD1 matches at 8 bases. This CDR3 spans 14 amino acids. Germline assignment: CDR1 MNHEY and CDR2 SMNVEV (reference sequence). After removal of 8 bases from V and 5 bases from J, the junction contained 5 bases not matched to a gene. The CDR3 region has the DNA TGTGCCAGCCATAGACAGGGGAATAATTCACCCCTCCACTTT. The encoded protein is CASHRQGNNSPLHF.

Remarks on this clone: The junction departs from the called germline gene at one end, perhaps through a read error. The V and J genes are TRBV13 and TRBJ2-1; D possibly corresponds to TRBD1 (5 bases). CDR1 PRHDT and CDR2 FYEKMQ come from the germline V gene (reference sequence). The CDR3 has 13 residues. Written as DNA, the CDR3 is TGTGCCAGCAGTTTAGGGGCCGGGAATGAGCAGTTCTTC. The encoded protein is CASSLGAGNEQFF.

This clone appeared a single time. J is TRBJ2-4 and V is TRBV4-1; 10 bases align to TRBD1. The CDR3 covers 19 residues. Germline V CDR1 and CDR2: MGHRA, YSYEKL. V lost 0 bases to trimming and J lost 1 base; unmatched junction nucleotides: 9. The CDR3 spells CASSQDRDRGMGAKNIQYF. In nucleotides, the CDR3 is TGCGCCAGCAGCCAAGACCGGGACAGGGGAATGGGGGCCAAAAACATTCAGTACTTC.

The chain recombines TRBV19 with TRBJ2-3; TRBD2 agrees at 7 bases. The V and J ends lost 3 bases and 6 bases, in that order; junction bases with no gene match: 6. CDR1 is LNHDA and CDR2 is SQIVND in the germline V gene (reference sequence). This CDR3 region has 14 residues. The CDR3 DNA sequence: TGTGCCAGTAGTATTACCGCGGGGGAGGATACGCAGTATTTT. Translation gives CASSITAGEDTQYF.

CDR3: CASSPGQGGSYGYTF. The CDR3 coding sequence is TGTGCCAGCAGCCCCGGACAGGGGGGGAGCTATGGCTACACCTTC. The V call is TRBV7-9, the J call TRBJ1-2; TRBD1 aligns across 10 bases. CDR1 is SEHNR, CDR2 FQNEAQ, per germline (reference sequence). This CDR3 spans 15 amino acids. With 5 bases clipped from V and 4 bases from J, the junction kept 7 bases outside the gene matches. Supplemented by reference TRBV7-9 and TRBJ1-2, the full variable domain reads DTGVSQNPRHKITKRGQNVTFRCDPISEHNRLYWYRQTLGQGPEFLTYFQNEAQLEKSRLLSDRFSAERPKGSFSTLEIQRTEQGDSAMYLCASSPGQGGSYGYTFGSGTRLTVV.

This chain connects TRBV5-8 to TRBJ1-4; unclear D gene. Germline V CDR1 and CDR2: SGHTS, YDEGEE. The CDR3 length is 13 residues. V was pared by 0 bases and J by 14 bases, with 14 bases between. The CDR3 coding sequence is TGTGCCAGCAGCTTGGCCGTTGATCCGCGGCTGTTTTTT. Translation gives CASSLAVDPRLFF.

The rearrangement joins TRBV11-1 to TRBJ1-3; D is unclear. Germline V CDR1 and CDR2: SGHAT, FQDESV (reference sequence). Trimming took off 5 bases at V and 2 bases at J, with 13 bases between the two ends. This CDR3 comprises 15 residues. This CDR3 is CASSPSGGTGNTIYF. The CDR3 DNA sequence: TGTGCCAGCAGCCCTTCGGGAGGGACTGGAAACACCATATATTTT.

The V and J genes are TRBV27 and TRBJ2-3, with D tentatively TRBD2 (6 bases). The CDR3 runs 15 residues. CDR1 and CDR2 (germline): MNHEY, SMNVEV (reference sequence). With 2 bases removed from V and 3 bases from J, the gap between germline ends came to 12 bases. The CDR3 here is CASSLRPGVTDTQYF. CDR3 in DNA: TGTGCCAGCAGTTTAAGACCGGGAGTGACAGATACGCAGTATTTT.

V usage is TRBV11-2 and J usage is TRBJ2-2, with 9 nucleotides matching TRBD1. From germline, CDR1 is SGHAT and CDR2 FQNNGV. The J segment lost 1 base and the V segment lost 0 bases, leaving 9 bases of the junction unmatched. This CDR3 is 19 amino acids long. CDR3 bases: TGTGCCAGCAGCTTAGATCTCGTAGACAGGGGGAAGAACACCGGGGAGCTGTTTTTT. Translation: CASSLDLVDRGKNTGELFF.

Points on this clone: The same CDR3 arises from other DNA sequences in this sample as well. In DNA form, the CDR3 reads TGTGCCAGTAGTATAGATCACAGGAACTATGGCTACACCTTC. This codes for CASSIDHRNYGYTF. The V and J genes are TRBV19 and TRBJ1-2; D possibly corresponds to TRBD1 (5 bases). From germline, CDR1 is LNHDA and CDR2 SQIVND (reference sequence). Deletions cut 0 bases from V and 2 bases from J, with 7 bases between. This CDR3 has 14 residues.

V usage is TRBV7-9 and J usage is TRBJ1-6; D not resolved. From germline, CDR1 is SEHNR and CDR2 FQNEAQ (reference sequence). There are 17 residues in the CDR3. The V and J ends lost 5 bases and 8 bases respectively, with 22 bases between them. CDR3 in DNA: TGTGCCAGCAGCGACCCGCACTTTGAACCAGGTGATTCACCCCTCCACTTT. It specifies CASSDPHFEPGDSPLHF.

The chain joins TRBV7-9 to TRBJ1-1; 7 bases fit TRBD1. Trimming took 5 bases from V and 5 from J; bases not matched to a gene: 17. The CDR3 spans 17 residues. Germline V CDR1 and CDR2: SEHNR, FQNEAQ (reference sequence). As DNA, the CDR3 is TGTGCCAGCAGCCTCAGGAGGACAGGAACCCCGGGGACTGAAGCTTTCTTT. The encoded protein is CASSLRRTGTPGTEAFF.

V and J are TRBV5-1 and TRBJ1-1; D is uncertain. The V gene's germline CDR1 is SGHRS and CDR2 YFSETQ. With 0 bases removed from V and 3 bases from J, the gap between germline ends came to 3 bases. This CDR3 is built from 12 residues. As DNA, the CDR3 is TGCGCCAGCAGCTTGGTAGACACTGAAGCTTTCTTT. Translated: CASSLVDTEAFF.

The chain is built from TRBV7-8 and TRBJ1-1; D gene uncertain. CDR3 size: 13 residues. The germline V gene has CDR1 SGHVS and CDR2 FQNEAQ. V lost 5 bases to trimming and J lost 3 bases, with 10 bases between them. This CDR3 is CASSPTRDTEAFF. CDR3 nucleotide sequence: TGTGCCAGCAGCCCCACGCGGGACACTGAAGCTTTCTTT. The complete variable domain, with remaining parts taken from reference TRBV7-8 and TRBJ1-1, reads GAGVSQSPRYKVAKRGQDVALRCDPISGHVSLFWYQQALGQGPEFLTYFQNEAQLDKSGLPSDRFFAERPEGSVSTLKIQRTQQEDSAVYLCASSPTRDTEAFFGQGTRLTVV.

The V and J genes are TRBV18 and TRBJ2-1; TRBD1 might be the D (6 bases). V lost 3 bases and J 4 bases, leaving 10 bases between the germline ends. The CDR3 is 14 residues long. CDR1 KGHSH and CDR2 LQKENI come from the germline V gene. The CDR3, as DNA: TGTGCCAGCTCACCGGGACATCTTTACAATGAGCAGTTCTTC. Translating it yields CASSPGHLYNEQFF.

The chain couples TRBV5-4 to TRBJ2-7, with 7 bases fitting TRBD1. The germline V gene encodes CDR1 SGHNT and CDR2 YYREEE (reference sequence). The CDR3 has 14 residues. Trimming removed 4 bases from V and 2 bases from J; junction bases left unmatched: 6. The CDR3: CASSAGDRPYEQYF. In DNA form, the CDR3 reads TGTGCCAGCAGCGCCGGGGACAGACCCTACGAGCAGTACTTC.

For the CDR3, the DNA is TGTGCCAGCAGCCGGACAGGGGACCACAGTGGTCAGCCCCAGCATTTT. This translates into CASSRTGDHSGQPQHF. This sequence joins TRBV5-6 and TRBJ1-5, with 9 bases lining up with TRBD1. V shed 4 bases and J 6 bases; nucleotides not matched to a gene: 11. CDR1 SGHDT and CDR2 YYEEEE come from the germline V gene. This CDR3 spans 16 amino acids.

The chain combines TRBV5-1 with TRBJ2-1, with TRBD2 matching over 7 bases. Trimming cost V 4 bases and J 0 bases; bases outside gene matches: 13. The CDR3 totals 18 residues. CDR1 and CDR2 from the germline V gene are SGHRS and YFSETQ. The CDR3 is CASSPLEWGGSSYNEQFF. The CDR3 nucleotides are TGCGCCAGCAGCCCCCTCGAGTGGGGGGGAAGCTCCTACAATGAGCAGTTCTTC.